This T cell receptor beta chain originates from a study of shared clonotypes between healthy human individuals. Across the study: Contributing individuals were two females and a few males aged 18 to 49. Donors had three CD4 naive, three CD4 memory, two CD8 naive and one CD8 memory plate apiece. Study-level results: Clonotype sharing among donors was expected to depend on sequencing depth. The study found 4.5% to 5% of naive CD4 clonotypes shared across several donors.

CDR3 length: 11 amino acids. Germline-derived CDR1 and CDR2 are SNHLY and FYNNEI. V shed 1 base and J shed 7 bases, with 4 bases lying between them. Here immunoSEQ multiplex PCR was the method, and the copy in TCRdb shows in-frame clones only, minus some. The profile covers about 960,000 clones, with over 60% appearing a single time and about 1.5% taken by the ten largest. In the case of this clone: Its matching antigen is unknown.

This TCR was sampled from a man between 18 and 29 years old in good health. Specimen: memory CD4+ T cells sorted from blood. The sample's subset: CD45RA-negative fraction. The rearrangement uses TRBV2 and TRBJ1-1; D is undetermined. CDR3 amino acids: CASSEVDEAFF. The CDR3 coding sequence is TGTGCCAGCAGTGAAGTGGATGAAGCTTTCTTT.